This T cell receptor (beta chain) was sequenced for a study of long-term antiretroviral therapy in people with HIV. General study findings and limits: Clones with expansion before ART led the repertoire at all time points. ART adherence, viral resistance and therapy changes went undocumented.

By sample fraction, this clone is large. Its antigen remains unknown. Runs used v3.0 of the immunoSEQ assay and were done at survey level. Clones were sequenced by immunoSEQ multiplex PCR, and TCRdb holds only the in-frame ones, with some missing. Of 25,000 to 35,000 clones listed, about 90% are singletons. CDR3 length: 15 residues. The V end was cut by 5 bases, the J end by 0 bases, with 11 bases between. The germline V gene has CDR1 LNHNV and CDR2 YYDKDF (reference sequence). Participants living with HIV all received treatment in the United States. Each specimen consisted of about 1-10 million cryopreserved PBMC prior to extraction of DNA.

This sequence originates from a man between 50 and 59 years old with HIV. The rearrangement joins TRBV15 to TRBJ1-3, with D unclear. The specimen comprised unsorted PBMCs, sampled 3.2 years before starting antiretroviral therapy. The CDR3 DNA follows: TGTGCCACCAGCCCGCCGATCGGCTCTGGAAACACCATATATTTT. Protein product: CATSPPIGSGNTIYF.